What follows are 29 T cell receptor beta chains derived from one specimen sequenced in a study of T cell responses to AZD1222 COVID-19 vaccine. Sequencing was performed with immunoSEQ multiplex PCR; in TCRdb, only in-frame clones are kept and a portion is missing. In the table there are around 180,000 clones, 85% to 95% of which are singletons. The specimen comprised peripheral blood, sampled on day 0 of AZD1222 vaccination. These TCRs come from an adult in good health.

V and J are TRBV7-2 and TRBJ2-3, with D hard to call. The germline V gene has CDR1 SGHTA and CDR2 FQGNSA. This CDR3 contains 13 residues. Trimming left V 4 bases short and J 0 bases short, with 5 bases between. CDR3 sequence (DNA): TGTGCCAGCAGCTCCGGGAGCACAGATACGCAGTATTTT. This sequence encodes CASSSGSTDTQYF.

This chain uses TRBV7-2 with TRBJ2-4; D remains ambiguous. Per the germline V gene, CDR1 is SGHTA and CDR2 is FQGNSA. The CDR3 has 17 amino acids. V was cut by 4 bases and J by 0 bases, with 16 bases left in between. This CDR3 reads CASSYAPSLLAKNIQYF. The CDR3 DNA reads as TGTGCCAGCAGCTACGCCCCGTCCCTACTAGCCAAAAACATTCAGTACTTC.

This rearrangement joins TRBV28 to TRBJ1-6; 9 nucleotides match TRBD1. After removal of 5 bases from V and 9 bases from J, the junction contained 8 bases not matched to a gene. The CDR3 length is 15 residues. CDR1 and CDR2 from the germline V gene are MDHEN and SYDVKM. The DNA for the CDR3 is TGTGCCAGCAGTCTGGGACAGGGTGGGAGTTCACCCCTCCACTTT. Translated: CASSLGQGGSSPLHF.

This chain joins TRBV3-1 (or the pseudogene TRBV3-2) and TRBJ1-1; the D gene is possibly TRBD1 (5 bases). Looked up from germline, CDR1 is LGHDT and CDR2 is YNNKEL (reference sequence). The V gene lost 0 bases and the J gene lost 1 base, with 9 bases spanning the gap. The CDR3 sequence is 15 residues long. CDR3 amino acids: CASSQEWDGNTEAFF. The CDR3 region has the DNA TGTGCCAGCAGCCAAGAGTGGGACGGGAACACTGAAGCTTTCTTT.

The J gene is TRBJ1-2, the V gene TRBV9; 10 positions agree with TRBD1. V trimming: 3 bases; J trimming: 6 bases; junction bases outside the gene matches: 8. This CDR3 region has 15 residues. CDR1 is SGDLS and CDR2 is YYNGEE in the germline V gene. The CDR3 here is CASSGPGTGVDGYTF. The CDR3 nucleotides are TGTGCCAGCAGCGGACCCGGGACAGGGGTTGATGGCTACACCTTC.

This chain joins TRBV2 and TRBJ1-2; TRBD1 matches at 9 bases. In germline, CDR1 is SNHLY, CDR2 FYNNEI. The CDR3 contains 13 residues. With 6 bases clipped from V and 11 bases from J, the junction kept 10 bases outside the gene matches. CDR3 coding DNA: TGTGCCAGCAGGGGCGAAGGACAGGGGATATACACCTTC. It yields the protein CASRGEGQGIYTF.

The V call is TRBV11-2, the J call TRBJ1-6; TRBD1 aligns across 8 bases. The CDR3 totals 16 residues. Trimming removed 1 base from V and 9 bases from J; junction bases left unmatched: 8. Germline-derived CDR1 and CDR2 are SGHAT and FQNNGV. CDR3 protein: CASSLAAGQGGSPLHF. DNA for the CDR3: TGTGCCAGCAGCTTAGCAGCCGGACAGGGAGGTTCACCCCTCCACTTT.

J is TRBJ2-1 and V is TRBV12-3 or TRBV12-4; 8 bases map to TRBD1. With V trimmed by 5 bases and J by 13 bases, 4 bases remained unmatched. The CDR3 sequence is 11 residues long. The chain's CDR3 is CASSDRGTQFF. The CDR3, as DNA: TGTGCCAGCAGTGACAGGGGTACCCAGTTCTTC.

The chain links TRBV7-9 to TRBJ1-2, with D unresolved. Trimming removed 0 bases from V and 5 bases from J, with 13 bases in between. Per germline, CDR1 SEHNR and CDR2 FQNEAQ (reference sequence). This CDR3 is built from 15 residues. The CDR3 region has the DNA TGTGCCAGCAGCTTAGCGCACGGACGGACTTATGGCTACACCTTC. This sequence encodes CASSLAHGRTYGYTF.

In DNA, the CDR3 is TGTGCCACCAGGGAGACAGGCATGAACACTGAAGCTTTCTTT. Its protein product is CATRETGMNTEAFF. The rearrangement uses TRBV24-1 and TRBJ1-1; possible D gene TRBD1, 6 bases. The CDR3 extends over 14 amino acids. Trimming pared 7 bases from V and 0 bases from J, leaving 11 bases between. Per germline, CDR1 KGHDR and CDR2 SFDVKD.

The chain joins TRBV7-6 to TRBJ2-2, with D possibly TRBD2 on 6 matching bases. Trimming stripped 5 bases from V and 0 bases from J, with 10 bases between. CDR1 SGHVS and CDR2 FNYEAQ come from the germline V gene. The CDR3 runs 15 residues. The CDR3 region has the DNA TGTGCCAGCAGCCCCGGGACTCCGAACACCGGGGAGCTGTTTTTT. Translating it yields CASSPGTPNTGELFF.

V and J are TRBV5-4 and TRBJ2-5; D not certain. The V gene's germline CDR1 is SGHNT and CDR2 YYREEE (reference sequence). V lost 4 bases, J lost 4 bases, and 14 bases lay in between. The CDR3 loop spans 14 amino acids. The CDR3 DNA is TGTGCCAGCAGCCCACCCCCCCCGGGAGAGACCCAGTACTTC. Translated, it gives CASSPPPPGETQYF.

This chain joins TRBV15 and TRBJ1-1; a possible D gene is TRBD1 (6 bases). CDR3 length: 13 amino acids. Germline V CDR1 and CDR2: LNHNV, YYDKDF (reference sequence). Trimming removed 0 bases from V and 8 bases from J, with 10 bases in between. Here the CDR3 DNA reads TGTGCCACCAGCAGAGATGAAACAGGGGAAGCTTTCTTT. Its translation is CATSRDETGEAFF.

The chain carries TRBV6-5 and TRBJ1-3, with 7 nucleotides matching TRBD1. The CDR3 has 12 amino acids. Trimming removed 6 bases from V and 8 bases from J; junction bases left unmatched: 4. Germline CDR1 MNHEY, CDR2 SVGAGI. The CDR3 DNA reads TGTGCCAGCAGGGGACAGACAGACACCATATATTTT. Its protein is CASRGQTDTIYF.

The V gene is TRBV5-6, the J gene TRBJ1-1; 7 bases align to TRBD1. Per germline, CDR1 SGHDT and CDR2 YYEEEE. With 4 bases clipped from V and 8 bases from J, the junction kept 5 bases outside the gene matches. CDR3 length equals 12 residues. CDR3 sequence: CASSPGTAEAFF. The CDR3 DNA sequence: TGTGCCAGCAGCCCCGGGACAGCCGAAGCTTTCTTT.

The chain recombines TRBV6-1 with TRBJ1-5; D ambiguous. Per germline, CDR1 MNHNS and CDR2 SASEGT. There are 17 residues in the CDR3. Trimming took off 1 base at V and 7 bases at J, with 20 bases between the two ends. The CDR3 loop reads CASSEDLADPSWQPQHF. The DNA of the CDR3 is TGTGCCAGCAGTGAAGATTTGGCAGATCCTAGTTGGCAGCCCCAGCATTTT.

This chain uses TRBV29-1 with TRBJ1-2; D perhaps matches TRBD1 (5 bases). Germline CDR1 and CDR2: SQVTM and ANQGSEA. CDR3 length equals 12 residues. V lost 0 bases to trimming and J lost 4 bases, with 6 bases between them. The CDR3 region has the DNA TGCAGCGTTGAAGAAGGGGCCTATGGCTACACCTTC. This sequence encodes CSVEEGAYGYTF.

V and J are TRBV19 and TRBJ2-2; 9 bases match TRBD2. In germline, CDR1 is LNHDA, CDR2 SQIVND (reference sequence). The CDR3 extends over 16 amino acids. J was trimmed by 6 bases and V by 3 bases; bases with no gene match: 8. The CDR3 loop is CASSIHGGRASGELFF. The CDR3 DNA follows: TGTGCCAGTAGTATCCATGGCGGGAGGGCTTCCGGGGAGCTGTTTTTT. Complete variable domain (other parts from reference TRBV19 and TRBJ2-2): DGGITQSPKYLFRKEGQNVTLSCEQNLNHDAMYWYRQDPGQGLRLIYYSQIVNDFQKGDIAEGYSVSREKKESFPLTVTSAQKNPTAFYLCASSIHGGRASGELFFGEGSRLTVL.

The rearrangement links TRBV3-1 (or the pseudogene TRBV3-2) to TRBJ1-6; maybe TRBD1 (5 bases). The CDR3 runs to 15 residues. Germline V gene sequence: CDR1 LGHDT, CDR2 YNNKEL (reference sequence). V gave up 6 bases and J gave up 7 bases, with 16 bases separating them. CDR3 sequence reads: CASSLRAGGNSPLHF. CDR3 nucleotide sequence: TGTGCCAGCAGTCTACGGGCCGGGGGAAATTCACCCCTCCACTTT.

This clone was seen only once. Here the CDR3 reads CASSAPQGWADTQYF. As DNA, the CDR3 is TGTGCCAGCAGCGCCCCTCAGGGATGGGCAGATACGCAGTATTTT. This sequence joins TRBV7-9 and TRBJ2-3, with D perhaps matching TRBD1 (5 bases). The length of the CDR3 is 15 residues. Between the trimmed V and J ends, which lost 5 bases and 4 bases, there was a span of 16 bases. Germline assignment: CDR1 SEHNR and CDR2 FQNEAQ (reference sequence).

CDR3 in DNA: TGTGCCAGCAGCCGCTTAGGGGAGACCCAGTACTTC. Translation gives CASSRLGETQYF. V gene TRBV3-1 (or the pseudogene TRBV3-2) combines with J gene TRBJ2-5; D unresolved. Trimming shortened V by 4 bases and J by 5 bases, and 8 bases separated the two germline ends. Germline CDR1 and CDR2: LGHDT and YNNKEL (reference sequence). This CDR3 is built from 12 residues.

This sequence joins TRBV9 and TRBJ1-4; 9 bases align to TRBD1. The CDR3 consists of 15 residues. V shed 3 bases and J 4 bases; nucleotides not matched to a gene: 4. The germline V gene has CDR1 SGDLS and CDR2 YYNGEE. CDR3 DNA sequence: TGTGCCAGCAGCGAACGACAGGGGGATAATGAAAAACTGTTTTTT. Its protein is CASSERQGDNEKLFF.

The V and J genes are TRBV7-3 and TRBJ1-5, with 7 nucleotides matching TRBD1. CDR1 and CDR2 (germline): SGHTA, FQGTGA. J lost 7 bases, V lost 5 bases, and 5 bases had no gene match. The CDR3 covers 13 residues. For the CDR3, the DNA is TGTGCCAGCAGCCACAGGGGAGGACAGCCCCAGCATTTT. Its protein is CASSHRGGQPQHF.

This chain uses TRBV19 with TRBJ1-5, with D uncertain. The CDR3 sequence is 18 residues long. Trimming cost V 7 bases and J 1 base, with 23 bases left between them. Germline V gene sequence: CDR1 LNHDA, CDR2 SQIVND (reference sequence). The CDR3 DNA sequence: TGTGCCAGTACCCCCTCCCGGGAACACAAGCTAAGCAATCAGCCCCAGCATTTT. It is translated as CASTPSREHKLSNQPQHF. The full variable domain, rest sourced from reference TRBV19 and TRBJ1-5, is DGGITQSPKYLFRKEGQNVTLSCEQNLNHDAMYWYRQDPGQGLRLIYYSQIVNDFQKGDIAEGYSVSREKKESFPLTVTSAQKNPTAFYLCASTPSREHKLSNQPQHFGDGTRLSIL.

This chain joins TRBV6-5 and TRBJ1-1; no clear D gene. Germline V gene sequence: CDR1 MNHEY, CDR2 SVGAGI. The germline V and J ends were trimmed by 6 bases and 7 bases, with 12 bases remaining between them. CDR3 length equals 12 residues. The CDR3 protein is CASSPSAGEAFF. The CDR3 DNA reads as TGTGCCAGCAGCCCCAGCGCTGGTGAAGCTTTCTTT.

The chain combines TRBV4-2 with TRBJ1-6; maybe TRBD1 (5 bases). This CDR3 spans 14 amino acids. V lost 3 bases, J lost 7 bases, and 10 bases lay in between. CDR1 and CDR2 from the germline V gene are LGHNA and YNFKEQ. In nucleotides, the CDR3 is TGTGCCAGCAGCCAGGGGGAGCCAAATTCACCCCTCCACTTT. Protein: CASSQGEPNSPLHF.

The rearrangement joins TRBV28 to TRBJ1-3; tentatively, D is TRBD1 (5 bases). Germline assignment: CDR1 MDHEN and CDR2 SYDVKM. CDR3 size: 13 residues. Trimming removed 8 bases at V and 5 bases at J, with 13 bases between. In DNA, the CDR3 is TGTGCCAGCGGCCGGGACCGCAGAAACACCATATATTTT. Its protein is CASGRDRRNTIYF.

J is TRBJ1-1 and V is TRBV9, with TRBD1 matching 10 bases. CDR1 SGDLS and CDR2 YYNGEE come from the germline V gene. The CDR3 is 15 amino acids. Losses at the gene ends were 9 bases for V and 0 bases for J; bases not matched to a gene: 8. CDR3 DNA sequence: TGTGCCAACTCCCCGGGACAGGGGATGAACACTGAAGCTTTCTTT. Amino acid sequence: CANSPGQGMNTEAFF.

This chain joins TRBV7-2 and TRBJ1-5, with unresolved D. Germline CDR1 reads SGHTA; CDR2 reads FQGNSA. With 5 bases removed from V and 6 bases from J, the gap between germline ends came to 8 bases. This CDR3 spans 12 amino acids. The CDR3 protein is CASSPTTQPQHF. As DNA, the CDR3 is TGTGCCAGCAGCCCGACCACTCAGCCCCAGCATTTT. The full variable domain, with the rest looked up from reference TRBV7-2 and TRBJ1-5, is GAGVSQSPSNKVTEKGKDVELRCDPISGHTALYWYRQSLGQGLEFLIYFQGNSAPDKSGLPSDRFSAERTGGSVSTLTIQRTQQEDSAVYLCASSPTTQPQHFGDGTRLSIL.